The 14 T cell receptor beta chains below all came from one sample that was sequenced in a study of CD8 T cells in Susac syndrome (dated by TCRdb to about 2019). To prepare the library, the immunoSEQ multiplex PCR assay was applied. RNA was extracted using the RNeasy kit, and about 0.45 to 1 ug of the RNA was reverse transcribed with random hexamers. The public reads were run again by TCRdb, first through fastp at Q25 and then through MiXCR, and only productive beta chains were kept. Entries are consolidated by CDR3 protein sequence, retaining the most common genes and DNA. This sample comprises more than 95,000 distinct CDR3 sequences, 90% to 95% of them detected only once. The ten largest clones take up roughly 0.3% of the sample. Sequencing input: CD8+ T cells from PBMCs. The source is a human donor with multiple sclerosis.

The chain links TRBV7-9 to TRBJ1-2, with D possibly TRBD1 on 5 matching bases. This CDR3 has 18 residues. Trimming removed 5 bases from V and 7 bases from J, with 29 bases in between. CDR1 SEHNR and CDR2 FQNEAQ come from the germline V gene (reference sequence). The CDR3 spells CASSPLGWAGTGAGGYTF. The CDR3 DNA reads TGTGCCAGCAGCCCCCTCGGGTGGGCCGGGACTGGAGCGGGTGGCTACACCTTC.

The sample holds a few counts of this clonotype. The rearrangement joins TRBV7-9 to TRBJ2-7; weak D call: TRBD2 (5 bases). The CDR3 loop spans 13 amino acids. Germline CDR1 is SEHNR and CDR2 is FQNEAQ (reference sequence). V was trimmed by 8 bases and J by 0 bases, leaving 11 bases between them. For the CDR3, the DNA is TGTGCCAGCCCGGCGAGGGACTCCTACGAGCAGTACTTC. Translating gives CASPARDSYEQYF.

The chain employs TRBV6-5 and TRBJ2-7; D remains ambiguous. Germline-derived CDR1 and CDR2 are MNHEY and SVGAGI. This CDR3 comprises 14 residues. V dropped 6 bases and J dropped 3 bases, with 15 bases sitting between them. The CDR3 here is CASRYSIRDYEQYF. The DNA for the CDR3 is TGTGCCAGCAGGTACAGCATCCGAGACTACGAGCAGTACTTC.

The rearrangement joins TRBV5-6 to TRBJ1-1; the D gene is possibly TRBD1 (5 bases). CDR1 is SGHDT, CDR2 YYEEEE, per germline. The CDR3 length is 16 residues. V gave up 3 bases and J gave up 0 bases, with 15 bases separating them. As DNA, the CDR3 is TGTGCCAGCAGCTCCGGGGGGGTGGGTTTGAACACTGAAGCTTTCTTT. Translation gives CASSSGGVGLNTEAFF.

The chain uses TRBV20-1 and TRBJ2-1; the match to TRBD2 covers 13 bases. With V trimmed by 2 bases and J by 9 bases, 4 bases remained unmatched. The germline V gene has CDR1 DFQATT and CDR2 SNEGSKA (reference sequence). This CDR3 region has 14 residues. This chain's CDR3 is CSARSGLAGLEQFF. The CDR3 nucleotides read TGCAGTGCTAGATCGGGACTAGCGGGACTTGAGCAGTTCTTC.

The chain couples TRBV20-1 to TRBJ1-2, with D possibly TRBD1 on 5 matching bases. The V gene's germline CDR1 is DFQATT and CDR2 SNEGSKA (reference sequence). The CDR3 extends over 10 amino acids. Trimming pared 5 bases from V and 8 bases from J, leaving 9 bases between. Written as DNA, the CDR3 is TGCAGTGCTGGGGCGGGAGGCTACACCTTC. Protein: CSAGAGGYTF.

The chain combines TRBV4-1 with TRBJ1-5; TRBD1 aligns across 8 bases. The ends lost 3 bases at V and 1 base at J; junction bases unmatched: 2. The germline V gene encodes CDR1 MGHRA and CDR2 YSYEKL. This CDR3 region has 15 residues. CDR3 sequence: CASSHQGASNQPQHF. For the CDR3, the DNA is TGCGCCAGCAGCCACCAGGGGGCAAGCAATCAGCCCCAGCATTTT.

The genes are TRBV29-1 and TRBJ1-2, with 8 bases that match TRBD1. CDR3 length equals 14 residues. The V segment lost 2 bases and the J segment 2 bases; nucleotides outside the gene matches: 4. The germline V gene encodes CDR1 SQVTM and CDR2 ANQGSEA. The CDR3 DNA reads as TGCAGCGTTGAACTGGACAGGGCGAACTATGGCTACACCTTC. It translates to CSVELDRANYGYTF.

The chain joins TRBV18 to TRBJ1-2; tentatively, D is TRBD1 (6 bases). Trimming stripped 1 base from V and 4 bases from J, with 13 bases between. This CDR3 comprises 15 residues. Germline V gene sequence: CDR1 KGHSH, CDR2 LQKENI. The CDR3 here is CASSPREGGLYGYTF. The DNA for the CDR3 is TGTGCCAGCTCACCACGAGAAGGGGGTCTCTATGGCTACACCTTC.

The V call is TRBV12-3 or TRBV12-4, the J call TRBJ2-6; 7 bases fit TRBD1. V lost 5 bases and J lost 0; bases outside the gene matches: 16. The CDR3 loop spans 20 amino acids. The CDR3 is CASSPPREGGLTSGANVLTF. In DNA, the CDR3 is TGTGCCAGCAGTCCACCTAGGGAAGGGGGCCTAACCTCTGGGGCCAACGTCCTGACTTTC.

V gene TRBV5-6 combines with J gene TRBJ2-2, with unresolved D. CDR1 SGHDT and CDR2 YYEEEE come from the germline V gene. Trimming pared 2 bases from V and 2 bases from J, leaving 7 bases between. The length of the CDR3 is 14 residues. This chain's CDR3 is CASSLEENTGELFF. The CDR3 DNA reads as TGTGCCAGCAGCTTAGAGGAAAACACCGGGGAGCTGTTTTTT.

CDR3 bases: TGTGCCACCCCGCGTAGCACTGGGGCCAACGTCCTGACTTTC. This translates into CATPRSTGANVLTF. The chain carries TRBV27 and TRBJ2-6; D gene uncertain. The CDR3 runs to 14 residues. Germline assignment: CDR1 MNHEY and CDR2 SMNVEV (reference sequence). V dropped 10 bases and J dropped 2 bases, with 12 bases sitting between them.

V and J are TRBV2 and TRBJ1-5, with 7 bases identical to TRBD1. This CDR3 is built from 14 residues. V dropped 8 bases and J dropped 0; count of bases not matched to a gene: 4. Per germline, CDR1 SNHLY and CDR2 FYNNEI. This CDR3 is CASGDRISNQPQHF. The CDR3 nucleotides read TGTGCCAGCGGGGACAGAATTAGCAATCAGCCCCAGCATTTT.

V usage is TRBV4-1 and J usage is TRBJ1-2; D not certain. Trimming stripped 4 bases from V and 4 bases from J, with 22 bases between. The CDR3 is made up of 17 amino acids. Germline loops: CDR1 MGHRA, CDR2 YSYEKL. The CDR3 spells CASSLSAVGHFPYGYTF. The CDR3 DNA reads TGCGCCAGCAGCCTCTCTGCGGTGGGTCACTTTCCCTATGGCTACACCTTC.